These T cell receptor beta chains were read from a single sample in a study of PD-L1 blockade in urothelial cancer. Measured with immunoSEQ multiplex PCR; TCRdb has only the in-frame clones, and not every one. This table holds fewer than 90,000 clones, 80% to 95% found once. Sample: PBMCs, taken around atezolizumab (anti-PD-L1) treatment. These receptors were taken from a woman at least 80 years old with urothelial cancer. Each CDR3 is given with its conserved first and last residue.

cdr3_aa j_call cdr3_length v_call
CARADRDNSNQPQHF TRBJ1-5 15 TRBV10-2
CASSPDGREVSYEQYF TRBJ2-7 16 TRBV5-1
CASSLTGERTEAFF TRBJ1-1 14 TRBV19
CASSTQDTEAFF TRBJ1-1 12 TRBV10-2
CASSPDEVNTEAFF TRBJ1-1 14 TRBV7-8
CASSENLAPAYEQYF TRBJ2-7 15 TRBV6-1
CASSWGQGGNQPQHF TRBJ1-5 15 TRBV7-8
CASSSQGQRTEAFF TRBJ1-1 14 TRBV19
CATARDRSYEQYF TRBJ2-7 13 TRBV15
CATTGIGGYTF TRBJ1-2 11 TRBV28
CASSSRRQGVGNEQFF TRBJ2-1 16 TRBV27
CASSPTRGNTEAFF TRBJ1-1 14 TRBV5-1
CASSELNQPQHF TRBJ1-5 12 TRBV6-1
CSVEVGGDTGELFF TRBJ2-2 14 TRBV29-1
CASSLTQGRRTEAFF TRBJ1-1 15 TRBV28
CASSPTLAFTDTQYF TRBJ2-3 15 TRBV9